In its sample, the clone carrying this T cell receptor beta chain was seen once. Its antigen is currently unknown. The sample comes from a study of T-cell memory formation after mild COVID-19. General observations from the study: Later expanders leaned CD4+, whereas day 15 to 85 contracting clones were balanced CD4/CD8.

Researchers used 5'RACE with constant-segment primers to make TCR alpha and TCR beta cDNA libraries that carry sample barcodes and UMIs. MiXCR, applied by TCRdb to the 5' RACE reads, yields one record per CDR3 protein. Of 110,000 or so distinct CDR3 sequences listed, approximately 22% are singletons. V was shortened by 1 base and J by 7 bases, with 14 bases between the two germline ends. This CDR3 comprises 15 residues. Germline values: CDR1 KGHSH, CDR2 LQKENI. The clonotype originates from a man between 18 and 35 years old who had mild COVID-19 (a few samples of this study predate the infection). Cell type and time point are not known. The chain combines TRBV18 with TRBJ1-5, with D hard to call. The specimen was PBMCs or a T cell subset sorted from them (not recorded which). CDR3 nucleotides: TGTGCCAGCTCACCACGACGGGGAGTTGGGCAGCCCCAGCATTTT. Its protein is CASSPRRGVGQPQHF.